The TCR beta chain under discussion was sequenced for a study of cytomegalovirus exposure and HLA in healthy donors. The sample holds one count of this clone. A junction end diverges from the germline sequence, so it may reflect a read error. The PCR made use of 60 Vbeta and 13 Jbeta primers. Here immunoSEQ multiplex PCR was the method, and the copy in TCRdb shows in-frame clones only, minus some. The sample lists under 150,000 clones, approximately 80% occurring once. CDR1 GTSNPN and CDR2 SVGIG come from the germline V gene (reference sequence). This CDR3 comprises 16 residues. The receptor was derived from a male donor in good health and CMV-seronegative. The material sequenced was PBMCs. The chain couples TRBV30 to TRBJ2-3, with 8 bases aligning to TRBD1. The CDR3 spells CAWSTGRGRTTHTQYF. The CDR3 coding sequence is TGTGCCTGGAGTACCGGCAGGGGGCGGACCACACATACGCAGTATTTT.